The 29 T cell receptor beta chains given below trace back to one sample, sequenced in a study of human T cells and chemical hapten exposure. The time point: patch test 1, 2 weeks after DPC sensitization. The treatment is: therapeutic diphenylcyclopropenone sensitization with weekly scalp DPC. TCRdb re-derived calls from the RACE reads in MiXCR, one entry per CDR3 protein. The sample lists approximately 49,000 distinct CDR3 sequences, around a tenth occurring once. The sample here was whole blood, taken in connection with sensitization to the hapten diphenylcyclopropenone (DPC). The receptors were gathered from a woman between 50 and 59 years old with alopecia areata. Some clones in this sample may be carry-over from other donors' samples.

This clonotype was detected many times. The chain is built from TRBV19 and TRBJ2-3; weak D call: TRBD1 (6 bases). This CDR3 is built from 15 residues. Germline V gene data show CDR1 as LNHDA and CDR2 as SQIVND (reference sequence). V lost 10 bases to trimming and J lost 4 bases, with 21 bases between them. The CDR3 loop reads CATSVRTAGADTQYF. DNA of the CDR3: TGTGCCACCTCGGTGCGGACGGCAGGGGCAGATACGCAGTATTTT.

This clonotype was recorded at least ten times. V gene TRBV4-1 combines with J gene TRBJ1-3, with D maybe TRBD1 (6 bases). V was shortened by 4 bases and J by 0 bases, with 16 bases between the two germline ends. The CDR3 has 17 amino acids. CDR1 and CDR2 from the germline V gene are MGHRA and YSYEKL. CDR3 DNA sequence: TGCGCCAGCAGCCCAGAAGGGGGAATGAGCTCTGGAAACACCATATATTTT. Its translation: CASSPEGGMSSGNTIYF.

V is TRBV30 and J is TRBJ1-5; D not certain. The length of the CDR3 is 13 residues. The V gene lost 0 bases and the J gene lost 7 bases, with 10 bases spanning the gap. Germline loops: CDR1 GTSNPN, CDR2 SVGIG (reference sequence). The CDR3 loop reads CAWSVEGGQPQHF. The CDR3 DNA is TGTGCCTGGAGTGTGGAAGGAGGGCAGCCCCAGCATTTT.

This clonotype was detected many times. The chain recombines TRBV5-4 with TRBJ2-3, with D perhaps being TRBD1 or TRBD2 (5 bases each). This CDR3 contains 15 residues. Germline CDR1 SGHNT, CDR2 YYREEE (reference sequence). V was trimmed by 4 bases and J by 4 bases, leaving 16 bases between them. Here the CDR3 reads CASSDGTAGADTQYF. The CDR3 region has the DNA TGTGCCAGCAGCGACGGGACCGCCGGGGCAGATACGCAGTATTTT. Full variable domain (remainder filled in from reference TRBV5-4 and TRBJ2-3): ETGVTQSPTHLIKTRGQQVTLRCSSQSGHNTVSWYQQALGQGPQFIFQYYREEENGRGNFPPRFSGLQFPNYSSELNVNALELDDSALYLCASSDGTAGADTQYFGPGTRLTVL.

There are many counts of this clonotype. V gene TRBV29-1 combines with J gene TRBJ2-7, with TRBD1 as a possible D gene (5 bases). Between the trimmed V and J ends, which lost 4 bases and 11 bases, there was a span of 15 bases. CDR1 is SQVTM, CDR2 ANQGSEA, per germline. The CDR3 sequence is 11 residues long. This CDR3 is CSVVGPSGKYF. The CDR3 region has the DNA TGCAGCGTTGTAGGCCCTTCAGGGAAGTACTTC.

The gene calls are TRBV19 and TRBJ2-2; D may be TRBD1 (7 bases). In germline, CDR1 is LNHDA, CDR2 SQIVND (reference sequence). Trimming stripped 5 bases from V and 7 bases from J, with 14 bases between. The CDR3 runs to 14 residues. DNA for the CDR3: TGTGCCAGTAGTGGAGGGGGCAAAGGCGGGGAGCTGTTTTTT. Amino acids: CASSGGGKGGELFF.

This clonotype was detected many times. The J gene is TRBJ1-1, the V gene TRBV14; D not certain. Trimming removed 1 base from V and 10 bases from J, with 13 bases in between. This CDR3 spans 13 amino acids. CDR1 SGHDN and CDR2 FVKESK come from the germline V gene. The CDR3 region has the DNA TGTGCCAGCAGCCAAGCGTTGGGCGGAGTAGCTTTCTTT. Amino acid sequence: CASSQALGGVAFF.

This clonotype was observed a few times. The V call is TRBV20-1, the J call TRBJ1-2, with 9 bases lining up with TRBD1. Looked up from germline, CDR1 is DFQATT and CDR2 is SNEGSKA (reference sequence). CDR3 length: 15 amino acids. V shed 4 bases and J 2 bases; nucleotides not matched to a gene: 8. The CDR3 nucleotides are TGCAGTGCTAAAAAACCGGGACAGGGAAACTATGGCTACACCTTC. As protein: CSAKKPGQGNYGYTF.

This clonotype was seen repeatedly, ten times or more. The chain combines TRBV7-2 with TRBJ1-5, with unresolved D. The CDR3 runs to 14 residues. Trimming took off 2 bases at V and 7 bases at J, with 12 bases between the two ends. CDR1 SGHTA and CDR2 FQGNSA come from the germline V gene. The CDR3 loop reads CASSLRLVQQPQHF. Here the CDR3 DNA reads TGTGCCAGCAGCTTACGTTTAGTGCAACAGCCCCAGCATTTT. The full variable domain, completed using reference TRBV7-2 and TRBJ1-5, is GAGVSQSPSNKVTEKGKDVELRCDPISGHTALYWYRQSLGQGLEFLIYFQGNSAPDKSGLPSDRFSAERTGGSVSTLTIQRTQQEDSAVYLCASSLRLVQQPQHFGDGTRLSIL.

This chain joins TRBV6-2 or TRBV6-3 and TRBJ1-2; TRBD1 is a possible D gene (6 bases). V lost 10 bases, J lost 4 bases, and 19 bases lay in between. This CDR3 is built from 14 residues. The germline V gene encodes CDR1 MNHEY and CDR2 SVGEGT. CDR3 sequence reads: CATSTGTKAYGYTF. In nucleotides, the CDR3 is TGTGCCACCTCGACCGGGACAAAGGCCTATGGCTACACCTTC.

This clonotype showed up just a few times. The rearrangement joins TRBV6-5 to TRBJ2-7, with 8 bases identical to TRBD1. Germline CDR1 and CDR2: MNHEY and SVGAGI. The CDR3 consists of 13 residues. J was trimmed by 6 bases and V by 6 bases; bases with no gene match: 7. CDR3 bases: TGTGCCAGCAGGCGTCAGGGGGCTGGCGAGCAGTACTTC. Encoded protein: CASRRQGAGEQYF.

This clonotype has more than one count but fewer than ten. The CDR3 protein is CASSLGPRILNTEAFF. CDR3 DNA: TGTGCCAGCAGCTTGGGCCCGAGGATTTTGAACACTGAAGCTTTCTTT. The V gene is TRBV5-5, the J gene TRBJ1-1, with D unresolved. The CDR3 sequence is 16 residues long. The V gene lost 0 bases and the J gene lost 0 bases, with 12 bases spanning the gap. Germline V gene data show CDR1 as SGHKS and CDR2 as YYEKEE (reference sequence).

In this sample, this clonotype turned up many times. DNA for the CDR3: TGTGCCAGCAGTCCTCCGGGACAGAACTATGGCTACACCTTC. This encodes CASSPPGQNYGYTF. The chain uses TRBV28 and TRBJ1-2, with TRBD1 identical over 7 bases. The J segment lost 2 bases and the V segment lost 5 bases, leaving 5 bases of the junction unmatched. The V gene's germline CDR1 is MDHEN and CDR2 SYDVKM. The CDR3 extends over 14 amino acids.

This clonotype was counted ten times or more. This chain uses TRBV5-1 with TRBJ2-3; 7 bases align to TRBD2. V shed 2 bases and J 5 bases; nucleotides not matched to a gene: 8. Germline assignment: CDR1 SGHRS and CDR2 YFSETQ. The CDR3 covers 15 residues. DNA for the CDR3: TGCGCCAGCAGCTTAGATGGACTAGTCATAGATACGCAGTATTTT. Its protein product is CASSLDGLVIDTQYF.

This clonotype was picked up a small number of times. This chain links TRBV11-2 with TRBJ2-7; 11 nucleotides agree with TRBD1. Germline CDR1 is SGHAT and CDR2 is FQNNGV. V lost 1 base, J lost 4 bases, and 6 bases stayed unmatched. This CDR3 has 16 amino acids. The CDR3 nucleotides read TGTGCCAGCAGCTTAGGCTCTGGGACAGGGGGTTACGAGCAGTACTTC. Its protein is CASSLGSGTGGYEQYF.

This clonotype occurred many times. The chain couples TRBV20-1 to TRBJ2-1; TRBD2 matches 9 bases. CDR3 length equals 15 residues. Per germline, CDR1 DFQATT and CDR2 SNEGSKA (reference sequence). Trimming took 4 bases from V and 3 from J; bases not matched to a gene: 7. The CDR3 protein is CSATDPSGIYNEQFF. The CDR3 region has the DNA TGCAGTGCTACCGATCCTAGCGGGATCTACAATGAGCAGTTCTTC.

This clonotype was detected ten times or more. V usage is TRBV29-1 and J usage is TRBJ1-5; the D gene is possibly TRBD1 (5 bases). The ends were cut back, 5 bases at V and 7 bases at J, with 15 bases in the middle. In germline, CDR1 is SQVTM, CDR2 ANQGSEA. This CDR3 comprises 13 residues. The CDR3 nucleotides read TGCAGCGTTTCGCAGGGTGGAAACCAGCCCCAGCATTTT. Residues: CSVSQGGNQPQHF.

This clonotype was recorded many times. The rearrangement links TRBV19 to TRBJ1-2; 8 bases are shared with TRBD1. V shed 7 bases and J 5 bases; nucleotides not matched to a gene: 12. The CDR3 totals 15 residues. CDR1 is LNHDA and CDR2 is SQIVND in the germline V gene (reference sequence). The CDR3 sequence: CASTDSGTGPYGYTF. DNA for the CDR3: TGTGCCAGTACCGACTCCGGGACAGGCCCTTATGGCTACACCTTC.

This clonotype has a handful of counts. This chain links TRBV7-2 with TRBJ2-1, with a weak D call TRBD1 (6 bases). CDR3 length equals 17 residues. CDR1 SGHTA and CDR2 FQGNSA come from the germline V gene. The germline V and J ends were trimmed by 5 bases and 6 bases, with 23 bases remaining between them. In DNA, the CDR3 is TGTGCCAGCAGCCCAAAATTTCAGGGGAAAGAGCGCAATGAGCAGTTCTTC. As protein: CASSPKFQGKERNEQFF.

The chain uses TRBV6-2 or TRBV6-3 and TRBJ2-7, with D possibly matching TRBD1 (6 bases). There are 13 residues in the CDR3. Per the germline V gene, CDR1 is MNHEY and CDR2 is SVGEGT. Trimming removed 10 bases from V and 0 bases from J, with 13 bases in between. CDR3 nucleotide sequence: TGTGCCATTCACCGGGACAACTCCTACGAGCAGTACTTC. Its protein is CAIHRDNSYEQYF.

This clonotype was seen repeatedly, ten times or more. V and J are TRBV11-2 and TRBJ1-2; 9 positions agree with TRBD1. Germline V gives CDR1 SGHAT, CDR2 FQNNGV. V lost 6 bases, J lost 2 bases, and 4 bases stayed unmatched. This CDR3 is built from 14 residues. The CDR3 coding sequence is TGTGCCAGCAGATCCGACAGGGGGAACTATGGCTACACCTTC. It specifies CASRSDRGNYGYTF.

This clonotype was detected many times. The chain's CDR3 is CASSITSGSAEQFF. In nucleotides, the CDR3 is TGTGCCAGCAGTATTACTAGCGGGAGCGCTGAGCAGTTCTTC. This sequence joins TRBV7-2 and TRBJ2-1, with TRBD2 matching over 11 bases. This CDR3 is 14 amino acids long. The germline V gene has CDR1 SGHTA and CDR2 FQGNSA. Losses at the gene ends were 6 bases for V and 9 bases for J; bases not matched to a gene: 7.

This clonotype was seen many times. J is TRBJ2-3 and V is TRBV30; 8 nucleotides match TRBD1. The germline V gene has CDR1 GTSNPN and CDR2 SVGIG (reference sequence). The CDR3 loop spans 14 amino acids. V trimming: 7 bases; J trimming: 8 bases; junction bases outside the gene matches: 14. This chain's CDR3 is CAFERGQGIATQYF. The CDR3 bases are TGTGCCTTCGAACGCGGACAGGGAATTGCTACGCAGTATTTT.

This clonotype was recorded at least ten times. V and J are TRBV7-2 and TRBJ2-5; D remains unclear. V was cut by 7 bases and J by 4 bases, with 7 bases left in between. Looked up from germline, CDR1 is SGHTA and CDR2 is FQGNSA. This CDR3 is 11 amino acids long. The CDR3 is CASTLRETQYF. CDR3 nucleotides: TGTGCCAGCACCCTACGAGAGACCCAGTACTTC.

In this sample, this clonotype turned up a few times. The chain carries TRBV6-2 or TRBV6-3 and TRBJ2-1; 15 bases agree with TRBD2. Germline V gives CDR1 MNHEY, CDR2 SVGEGT. V gave up 2 bases and J gave up 2 bases; unmatched junction bases: 4. CDR3 length: 18 residues. CDR3 sequence reads: CASSYTGLAGGPYNEQFF. Written as DNA, the CDR3 is TGTGCCAGCAGTTACACGGGACTAGCGGGAGGACCCTACAATGAGCAGTTCTTC.

Ten or more counts support this clonotype. The rearrangement joins TRBV14 to TRBJ1-2; D perhaps matches TRBD1 (6 bases). CDR1 SGHDN and CDR2 FVKESK come from the germline V gene. V dropped 3 bases and J dropped 8 bases, with 13 bases sitting between them. The CDR3 extends over 13 amino acids. The CDR3 DNA is TGTGCCAGCAGCCACACCCGGGGGCACGGCTACACCTTC. Its translation is CASSHTRGHGYTF.

This clonotype was detected only a few times. The V and J genes are TRBV20-1 and TRBJ1-3, with D perhaps TRBD1 (5 bases). V dropped 6 bases and J dropped 7 bases, with 10 bases sitting between them. Looked up from germline, CDR1 is DFQATT and CDR2 is SNEGSKA (reference sequence). This CDR3 region has 11 residues. The CDR3 here is CSAGAANTIYF. The CDR3 DNA is TGCAGTGCCGGGGCGGCCAACACCATATATTTT.

In its sample, this clonotype was seen many times. This chain joins TRBV7-2 and TRBJ1-6; weak D call: TRBD1 (5 bases). This CDR3 is 16 amino acids long. In germline, CDR1 is SGHTA, CDR2 FQGNSA. V lost 3 bases, J lost 5 bases, and 14 bases lay in between. CDR3 in DNA: TGTGCCAGCAGCTTCCGACTAAGACAGAATAATTCACCCCTCCACTTT. Protein sequence: CASSFRLRQNNSPLHF. The full variable domain, rest sourced from reference TRBV7-2 and TRBJ1-6, is GAGVSQSPSNKVTEKGKDVELRCDPISGHTALYWYRQSLGQGLEFLIYFQGNSAPDKSGLPSDRFSAERTGGSVSTLTIQRTQQEDSAVYLCASSFRLRQNNSPLHFGNGTRLTVT.

V gene TRBV14 combines with J gene TRBJ1-6, with 7 bases aligning to TRBD1. From germline, CDR1 is SGHDN and CDR2 FVKESK. CDR3 length equals 15 residues. V was clipped by 4 bases and J by 10 bases; unmatched bases: 10. The CDR3 nucleotides read TGTGCCAGCAGCCGGACAGGAGAGTTGAGGTCACCCCTCCACTTT. It codes for CASSRTGELRSPLHF. The complete variable domain, with remaining parts taken from reference TRBV14 and TRBJ1-6, reads EAGVTQFPSHSVIEKGQTVTLRCDPISGHDNLYWYRRVMGKEIKFLLHFVKESKQDESGMPNNRFLAERTGGTYSTLKVQPAELEDSGVYFCASSRTGELRSPLHFGNGTRLTVT.